A selection of T cell receptor beta chains follows, all from one sample in a study of HIV-infected patients and healthy controls. TCRdb re-called the 5' RACE reads through MiXCR, storing one row per CDR3 protein. The sample includes over 10,000 distinct CDR3 sequences, 5% to 5.5% of them seen just once. Material: blood. The origin of the receptors is an adult in good health. Both conserved end residues are part of each CDR3. A D gene is named only where the DNA matches it firmly. A row's size may be missing; if present it is once, few, many or a size class.

>13|TRBV18|-|many|TRBJ2-7
CASSPSSGYEQYF
TGTGCCAGCTCACCTAGTAGCGGATACGAGCAGTACTTC
>14|TRBV3-1|-|few|TRBJ1-1
CASSQEIDGSRAFF
TGTGCCAGCAGCCAAGAGATAGACGGGAGCCGAGCTTTCTTT
>13|TRBV12-3/TRBV12-4|TRBD1|medium-sized|TRBJ2-1
CASNLRTGGAQFF
TGTGCCAGCAACCTTAGGACAGGGGGAGCGCAGTTCTTC
>14|TRBV6-5|TRBD2|many|TRBJ2-3
CASSWRGAVDTQYF
TGTGCCAGCAGTTGGCGGGGGGCGGTGGATACGCAGTATTTT
>17|TRBV7-2|TRBD2|medium-sized|TRBJ2-4
CASSSGLAGGAKNIQYF
TGTGCCAGCAGCTCGGGACTAGCGGGGGGGGCCAAAAACATTCAGTACTTC
>13|TRBV5-8|TRBD1|many|TRBJ1-5
CASNAGGFQPQHF
TGTGCCAGCAACGCAGGGGGCTTTCAGCCCCAGCATTTT
>14|TRBV7-8|-|medium-sized|TRBJ1-5
CASSLVGAPQPQHF
TGTGCCAGCAGCTTAGTTGGGGCCCCTCAGCCCCAGCATTTT
>16|TRBV4-2|-|medium-sized|TRBJ2-3
CASSQDARGRSDTQYF
TGTGCCAGCAGCCAAGATGCGCGGGGCAGGTCCGATACGCAGTATTTT
>15|TRBV4-1|-|many|TRBJ1-1
CASSQVGGLSTEAFF
TGCGCCAGCAGCCAAGTTGGGGGGTTGAGCACTGAAGCTTTCTTT
>14|TRBV7-9|-|medium-sized|TRBJ2-1
CASSLTVGVNEQFF
TGTGCCAGCAGCTTGACAGTGGGGGTTAATGAGCAGTTCTTC
>14|TRBV29-1|-|medium-sized|TRBJ1-4
CSVDAGEINEKLFF
TGCAGCGTTGACGCGGGGGAGATTAATGAAAAACTGTTTTTT
>13|TRBV12-3/TRBV12-4|TRBD2|few|TRBJ2-3
CADRREGTDTQYF
TGTGCCGATCGGCGGGAGGGCACAGATACGCAGTATTTT
>14|TRBV7-9|TRBD2|many|TRBJ2-7
CASSPEAGSYEQYF
TGTGCCAGCAGCCCCGAAGCGGGGTCCTACGAGCAGTACTTC
>15|TRBV6-4|-|many|TRBJ2-1
CASSDIGSSYNEQFF
TGTGCCAGCAGTGACATAGGGAGCTCCTACAATGAGCAGTTCTTC
>16|TRBV3-1|-|many|TRBJ2-5
CASSPPGSGTARTQYF
TGTGCCAGCAGCCCCCCTGGTTCCGGGACCGCCCGGACCCAGTACTTC
>13|TRBV27|-|many|TRBJ2-7
CAVRGATSYEQYF
TGTGCCGTCAGAGGGGCCACCTCCTACGAGCAGTACTTC
>15|TRBV3-1|TRBD2|many|TRBJ2-5
CASSPWTSGSETQYF
TGTGCCAGCAGCCCCTGGACTAGCGGATCAGAGACCCAGTACTTC
>15|TRBV27|-|medium-sized|TRBJ1-1
CASRSRAGVRTEAFF
TGTGCCAGCAGATCACGTGCCGGGGTCAGGACTGAAGCTTTCTTT
>14|TRBV6-5|-|many|TRBJ2-1
CASSYSGRHNEQFF
TGTGCCAGCAGTTATTCGGGGCGGCACAATGAGCAGTTCTTC
>11|TRBV13|-|many|TRBJ2-1
CASSIYNEQFF
TGTGCCAGCAGCATATACAATGAGCAGTTCTTC
>11|TRBV30|-|many|TRBJ2-7
CAWSFRDEQYF
TGTGCCTGGAGCTTCAGGGACGAGCAGTACTTC
>14|TRBV6-1|-|medium-sized|TRBJ2-2
CASSDDRDTGELFF
TGTGCCAGCAGTGACGACAGAGACACCGGGGAGCTGTTTTTT
>15|TRBV7-9|TRBD1|many|TRBJ2-7
CASSIPNRGGYEQYF
TGTGCCAGCAGCATCCCCAACAGGGGTGGCTACGAGCAGTACTTC
>14|TRBV10-2|TRBD2|many|TRBJ2-5
CASSQLGGKETQYF
TGCGCCAGCAGCCAACTGGGGGGGAAAGAGACCCAGTACTTC
>16|TRBV19|-|few|TRBJ2-1
CASSNSQREHYNEQFF
TGTGCCAGTAGTAACTCCCAACGAGAACATTACAATGAGCAGTTCTTC
>14|TRBV5-4|-|medium-sized|TRBJ1-1
CASSLDPANTEAFF
TGTGCCAGCAGCCTGGATCCAGCGAACACTGAAGCTTTCTTT
>11|TRBV20-1|-|many|TRBJ2-7
CSARSGREQYF
TGCAGTGCTAGATCAGGGAGGGAGCAGTACTTC
>15|TRBV4-1|-|many|TRBJ2-5
CASSQDSSRQETQYF
TGCGCCAGCAGCCAAGATTCATCCAGACAAGAGACCCAGTACTTC
>14|TRBV11-2|-|medium-sized|TRBJ2-3
CASSPSGNRGPQYF
TGTGCCAGCAGCCCCAGTGGTAATCGGGGGCCGCAGTATTTT
>15|TRBV7-9|TRBD1|many|TRBJ1-2
CASSLRQGRNYGYTF
TGTGCCAGCAGCCTGAGACAGGGACGAAACTATGGCTACACCTTC
>14|TRBV20-1|-|medium-sized|TRBJ1-1
CSPKFRGGDTEAFF
TGCAGTCCTAAATTTCGAGGAGGGGACACTGAAGCTTTCTTT
>16|TRBV5-1|-|medium-sized|TRBJ1-3
CASSTGQTVPGNTIYF
TGCGCCAGCAGCACCGGACAGACAGTGCCTGGAAACACCATATATTTT
>16|TRBV29-1|-|many|TRBJ2-1
CSVEGTAMSSYNEQFF
TGCAGCGTTGAGGGGACCGCGATGAGCTCCTACAATGAGCAGTTCTTC
>15|TRBV20-1|-|many|TRBJ2-1
CSASDQTGAYNEQFF
TGCAGTGCTTCCGACCAAACCGGGGCCTACAATGAGCAGTTCTTC
>13|TRBV11-2|TRBD1|-|TRBJ1-1
CASTGQGYTEAFF
TGTGCCAGCACGGGACAGGGGTACACTGAAGCTTTCTTT
>14|TRBV27|TRBD1|many|TRBJ1-5
CASSSGQGVQPQHF
TGTGCCAGCAGTTCGGGACAGGGGGTTCAGCCCCAGCATTTT
>15|TRBV7-9|-|-|TRBJ2-5
CASSPQGAGTQTQYF
TGTGCCAGCAGCCCCCAGGGAGCGGGCACGCAGACCCAGTACTTC
>14|TRBV6-5|TRBD2|many|TRBJ2-7
CASSYWTSPYEQYF
TGTGCCAGCAGTTACTGGACTAGCCCCTACGAGCAGTACTTC
>14|TRBV3-1|-|medium-sized|TRBJ2-3
CASSQGFGTDTQYF
TGTGCCAGCAGCCAAGGGTTTGGCACAGATACGCAGTATTTT
>12|TRBV20-1|-|many|TRBJ1-5
CSATGVNQPQHF
TGCAGTGCTACGGGGGTCAATCAGCCCCAGCATTTT
>14|TRBV19|TRBD1|few|TRBJ2-7
CASSRDSLSYEQYF
TGTGCCAGTAGTCGGGACAGCCTATCCTACGAGCAGTACTTC
>16|TRBV5-5|-|-|TRBJ1-5
CASSLAGGGNNQPQHF
TGTGCCAGCAGCTTGGCAGGAGGGGGGAACAATCAGCCCCAGCATTTT
>13|TRBV5-6|-|medium-sized|TRBJ2-5
CASSLSVRETQYF
TGTGCCAGCAGCTTGTCGGTCAGAGAGACCCAGTACTTC
>15|TRBV7-2|-|-|TRBJ2-6
CASSLRLSGANVLTF
TGTGCCAGCAGCCTGAGGTTGTCCGGGGCCAACGTCCTGACTTTC
>16|TRBV5-4|-|many|TRBJ1-5
CASSLTPGASNQPQHF
TGTGCCAGCAGCTTAACCCCCGGTGCTAGCAATCAGCCCCAGCATTTT
>14|TRBV20-1|-|many|TRBJ1-5
CSATQGYSNQPQHF
TGCAGTGCTACGCAGGGTTATAGCAATCAGCCCCAGCATTTT
>15|TRBV9|-|few|TRBJ2-1
CASSVGPLGYNEQFF
TGTGCCAGCAGCGTAGGTCCGTTGGGTTACAATGAGCAGTTCTTC
>13|TRBV7-9|-|many|TRBJ2-1
CASSYRDLNEQFF
TGTGCCAGCAGCTACAGGGATCTCAATGAGCAGTTCTTC
>13|TRBV6-5|TRBD1|many|TRBJ2-7
CASTGTGVGEQYF
TGTGCCAGCACCGGGACAGGGGTCGGTGAGCAGTACTTC
>16|TRBV28|-|medium-sized|TRBJ2-5
CASSFLPPRGQETQYF
TGTGCCAGCAGTTTCCTCCCCCCTAGGGGCCAAGAGACCCAGTACTTC
>14|TRBV7-6|-|many|TRBJ2-2
CASSLDGGSGELFF
TGTGCCAGCAGCTTAGATGGGGGTAGCGGGGAGCTGTTTTTT
>14|TRBV19|TRBD1|medium-sized|TRBJ1-2
CASSMSPGGRGYTF
TGTGCCAGTAGTATGTCCCCAGGGGGACGGGGCTACACCTTC
>13|TRBV2|TRBD1|medium-sized|TRBJ2-2
CASRGGLSGELFF
TGTGCCAGCAGAGGGGGCCTCTCCGGGGAGCTGTTTTTT
>13|TRBV3-1|-|medium-sized|TRBJ1-6
CASSQGRDSPLHF
TGTGCCAGCAGCCAAGGGAGAGATTCACCCCTCCACTTT
>15|TRBV5-4|TRBD2|medium-sized|TRBJ2-3
CASSDRLAGTDTQYF
TGTGCCAGCAGCGATAGACTAGCGGGTACAGATACGCAGTATTTT
>13|TRBV10-3|-|medium-sized|TRBJ2-2
CAISPLDSGELFF
TGTGCCATCAGTCCCCTAGATTCCGGGGAGCTGTTTTTT
>15|TRBV12-3/TRBV12-4|TRBD2|-|TRBJ2-7
CASSFFKRGPYEQYF
TGTGCCAGCAGTTTTTTTAAGCGGGGCCCCTACGAGCAGTACTTC